A selection of T cell receptor beta chains follows, all from one sample in a study of shared clonotypes between healthy human individuals. Repertoires were generated with immunoSEQ multiplex PCR, while TCRdb's copy carries only in-frame clones and drops some. The sample lists approximately 2,000,000 clones; around 90% were seen once. Specimen: naive CD4+ T cells from PBMCs. These receptors were obtained from a man aged 18-30 years in good health. Some clones in this sample may be carry-over from other donors' samples. Both conserved end residues are part of each CDR3. Each record gives: V gene, clone size, J gene, D gene, CDR3 protein, CDR3 DNA. D genes are given only for firm matches. Clone size appears in some rows only: once, few, many, or a class for an expanded clone.

V gene: TRBV6-5; clone size: .; J gene: TRBJ2-5; D gene: TRBD1; CDR3 protein: CASSNRGPETQYF; CDR3 DNA: TGTGCCAGCAGCAACAGGGGGCCAGAGACCCAGTACTTC
V gene: TRBV28; clone size: once; J gene: TRBJ2-7; D gene: TRBD2; CDR3 protein: CASRGPSGDEQYF; CDR3 DNA: TGTGCCAGCAGGGGGCCTAGCGGGGATGAGCAGTACTTC
V gene: TRBV28; clone size: .; J gene: TRBJ2-3; D gene: TRBD1; CDR3 protein: CASSLWTGTTDTQYF; CDR3 DNA: TGTGCCAGCAGTTTGTGGACAGGGACCACAGATACGCAGTATTTT
V gene: TRBV7-3; clone size: once; J gene: TRBJ2-1; D gene: TRBD2; CDR3 protein: CASSFGDYQEQFF; CDR3 DNA: TGTGCCAGCAGCTTTGGGGACTACCAAGAGCAGTTCTTC
V gene: TRBV29-1; clone size: .; J gene: TRBJ1-1; D gene: .; CDR3 protein: CSVAEVGGDEAFF; CDR3 DNA: TGCAGCGTTGCTGAGGTCGGGGGGGATGAAGCTTTCTTT
V gene: TRBV5-1; clone size: .; J gene: TRBJ2-2; D gene: .; CDR3 protein: CASSLPTGSGELFF; CDR3 DNA: TGCGCCAGCAGCTTACCCACAGGATCCGGGGAGCTGTTTTTT
V gene: TRBV28; clone size: .; J gene: TRBJ1-1; D gene: TRBD1; CDR3 protein: CASSPTGTGGNTEAFF; CDR3 DNA: TGTGCCAGCAGTCCCACCGGGACAGGGGGAAACACTGAAGCTTTCTTT
V gene: TRBV9; clone size: .; J gene: TRBJ2-7; D gene: TRBD2; CDR3 protein: CASSVGLAAHEQYF; CDR3 DNA: TGTGCCAGCAGCGTAGGGCTAGCGGCACACGAGCAGTACTTC
V gene: TRBV28; clone size: .; J gene: TRBJ1-2; D gene: .; CDR3 protein: CASSFGGRGYTF; CDR3 DNA: TGTGCCAGCAGTTTCGGAGGCAGGGGCTACACCTTC
V gene: TRBV7-9; clone size: .; J gene: TRBJ2-7; D gene: TRBD1; CDR3 protein: CASSPVRDRVKNEQYF; CDR3 DNA: TGTGCCAGCAGCCCTGTTCGGGACAGGGTGAAAAACGAGCAGTACTTC
V gene: TRBV28; clone size: .; J gene: TRBJ2-7; D gene: TRBD2; CDR3 protein: CASTVDSGRVYEQYF; CDR3 DNA: TGTGCCAGCACCGTAGATAGCGGGAGGGTCTACGAGCAGTACTTC
V gene: TRBV19; clone size: .; J gene: TRBJ1-1; D gene: TRBD1; CDR3 protein: CASSAGTVTEAFF; CDR3 DNA: TGTGCCAGTAGTGCGGGGACAGTCACTGAAGCTTTCTTT
V gene: TRBV5-8; clone size: .; J gene: TRBJ1-1; D gene: TRBD1; CDR3 protein: CASSHRGLGTEAFF; CDR3 DNA: TGTGCCAGCAGCCACAGGGGGCTGGGCACTGAAGCTTTCTTT
V gene: TRBV7-9; clone size: .; J gene: TRBJ1-5; D gene: .; CDR3 protein: CASSLKGGNQPQHF; CDR3 DNA: TGTGCCAGCAGCTTGAAGGGGGGTAATCAGCCCCAGCATTTT
V gene: TRBV7-8; clone size: once; J gene: TRBJ2-1; D gene: TRBD2; CDR3 protein: CASSLTSAYNEQFF; CDR3 DNA: TGTGCCAGCAGCTTGACTAGCGCCTACAATGAGCAGTTCTTC
V gene: TRBV28; clone size: .; J gene: TRBJ1-2; D gene: TRBD1; CDR3 protein: CATPRGDRGIGYTF; CDR3 DNA: TGTGCCACCCCGCGCGGGGACAGGGGAATCGGCTACACCTTC